What follows describes a single TCR beta chain. Antigen unknown. The data were obtained in a study of T cell responses to AZD1222 COVID-19 vaccine. This CDR3 spans 12 amino acids. Trimming left V 8 bases short and J 6 bases short, with 10 bases between. Germline-derived CDR1 and CDR2 are MNHNY and SVGAGI (reference sequence). Profiled with immunoSEQ multiplex PCR; TCRdb holds only in-frame clones, not every one. Among some 150,000 clones listed, 80% to 85% were seen once. Whole-study results and caveats: Increased Spike-specific TCR breadth and depth were observed after two AZD1222 doses.

The TCR sequence derives from an adult in good health. The sample consisted of peripheral blood, taken on day 0 of MenACWY control vaccination. V and J are TRBV6-6 and TRBJ2-2; D possibly corresponds to TRBD2 (6 bases). The CDR3 here is CASAPGAGELFF. CDR3 nucleotide sequence: TGTGCCAGCGCCCCGGGGGCCGGGGAGCTGTTTTTT.